Listed here is a single T cell receptor beta chain. The record originates from a study of OX40 agonist ivuxolimab in advanced cancers. TCRdb keeps only in-frame clones here, not all; method: immunoSEQ multiplex PCR. This table holds tens of thousands of clones, roughly 91% found once. Germline V lookup: CDR1 MGHRA, CDR2 YSYEKL. CDR3 length equals 15 residues. V was trimmed by 1 base and J by 5 bases, leaving 14 bases between them. Blood samples were obtained at baseline, cycle 4 day 1, and cycle 7 day 1. Sequencing used CD4+ or CD8+ T cells sorted from blood, obtained in a trial of the OX40 agonist ivuxolimab. The sequence came from an adult with an advanced solid tumor such as melanoma, head and neck, liver or kidney cancer. The chain uses TRBV4-1 and TRBJ1-1; D is perhaps TRBD1 (5 bases). The CDR3 loop is CASSQGYGGTTEAFF. The CDR3 coding sequence is TGCGCCAGCAGCCAAGGGTATGGGGGAACGACTGAAGCTTTCTTT.